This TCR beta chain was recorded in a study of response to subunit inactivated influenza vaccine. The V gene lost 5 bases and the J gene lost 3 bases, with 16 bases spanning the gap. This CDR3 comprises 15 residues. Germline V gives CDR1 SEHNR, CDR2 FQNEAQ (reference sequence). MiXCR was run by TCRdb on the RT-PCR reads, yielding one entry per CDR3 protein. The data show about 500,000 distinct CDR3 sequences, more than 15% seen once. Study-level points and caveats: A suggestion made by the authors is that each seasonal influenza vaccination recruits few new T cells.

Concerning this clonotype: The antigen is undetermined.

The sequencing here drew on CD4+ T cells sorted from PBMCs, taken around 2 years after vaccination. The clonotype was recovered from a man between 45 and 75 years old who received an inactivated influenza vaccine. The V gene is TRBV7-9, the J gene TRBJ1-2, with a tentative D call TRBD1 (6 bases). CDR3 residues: CASSKGDIIDYGYTF. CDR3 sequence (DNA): TGTGCCAGCAGCAAAGGGGACATAATCGACTATGGCTACACCTTC. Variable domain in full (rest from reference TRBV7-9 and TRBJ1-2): DTGVSQNPRHKITKRGQNVTFRCDPISEHNRLYWYRQTLGQGPEFLTYFQNEAQLEKSRLLSDRFSAERPKGSFSTLEIQRTEQGDSAMYLCASSKGDIIDYGYTFGSGTRLTVV.